The 11 T cell receptor beta chains in this list originate from one sample, sequenced in a study of identical twins. MiXCR, run by TCRdb on the 5' RACE reads, gives a single entry per CDR3 protein. Of 1.5 million or so distinct CDR3 sequences listed, around a third are singletons. Material: cord blood. These receptors all come from a newborn girl in good health.

There are many counts of this clonotype. V is TRBV10-3 and J is TRBJ2-4; TRBD1 matches 10 bases. The V and J ends lost 4 bases and 0 bases, in that order; junction bases with no gene match: 12. Germline values: CDR1 ENHRY, CDR2 SYGVKD. CDR3 length: 19 residues. The CDR3 is CAISGPGQGTLLAKNIQYF. CDR3 in DNA: TGTGCCATCAGTGGGCCGGGACAGGGGACCCTTCTAGCCAAAAACATTCAGTACTTC.

The chain links TRBV20-1 to TRBJ2-3; D possibly corresponds to TRBD2 (5 bases). Germline CDR1 DFQATT, CDR2 SNEGSKA (reference sequence). The CDR3 extends over 13 amino acids. Trimming stripped 4 bases from V and 1 base from J, with 9 bases between. The CDR3 bases are TGCAGTGCTACAAAGAGGGGCACAGATACGCAGTATTTT. This translates into CSATKRGTDTQYF.

CDR3 residues: CASSYGGQGENIQYF. Here the CDR3 DNA reads TGTGCCAGCAGTTACGGGGGACAGGGGGAAAACATTCAGTACTTC. The chain links TRBV6-5 to TRBJ2-4, with 11 bases matching TRBD1. The CDR3 has 15 residues. CDR1 MNHEY and CDR2 SVGAGI come from the germline V gene. V dropped 2 bases and J dropped 5; count of bases not matched to a gene: 2.

The rearrangement links TRBV7-2 to TRBJ2-7; 9 bases align to TRBD2. Germline V lookup: CDR1 SGHTA, CDR2 FQGNSA. The CDR3 is made up of 15 amino acids. Trimming removed 2 bases from V and 7 bases from J; junction bases left unmatched: 9. CDR3 DNA sequence: TGTGCCAGCAGCTTACATCCGGGACTAGCAGTTGAGCAGTACTTC. Amino acid sequence: CASSLHPGLAVEQYF.

V gene TRBV20-1 combines with J gene TRBJ1-2, with D perhaps matching TRBD1 (5 bases). The CDR3 covers 13 residues. V was shortened by 3 bases and J by 5 bases, with 13 bases between the two germline ends. CDR1 is DFQATT, CDR2 SNEGSKA, per germline (reference sequence). CDR3 residues: CSASGQGDYGYTF. DNA for the CDR3: TGCAGTGCTAGCGGGCAGGGTGATTATGGCTACACCTTC.

This clonotype occurred many times. This chain joins TRBV5-1 and TRBJ2-3; D is possibly TRBD2 (6 bases). There are 15 residues in the CDR3. CDR1 and CDR2 (germline): SGHRS, YFSETQ. The germline V and J ends were trimmed by 5 bases and 4 bases, with 17 bases remaining between them. Here the CDR3 DNA reads TGCGCCAGCAGGTTCTCTAGCGTGTCATCAGATACGCAGTATTTT. The encoded protein is CASRFSSVSSDTQYF.

This clonotype was observed a few times. The V and J genes are TRBV7-9 and TRBJ2-1; D unresolved. The germline V and J ends were trimmed by 7 bases and 6 bases, with 16 bases remaining between them. CDR3 length: 14 amino acids. Germline CDR1 is SEHNR and CDR2 is FQNEAQ (reference sequence). CDR3 nucleotides: TGTGCCAGCATGAAAGCGATAGAGGTCAATGAGCAGTTCTTC. Encoded protein: CASMKAIEVNEQFF.

This clonotype appeared many times. The rearrangement uses TRBV27 and TRBJ1-2; 7 positions match TRBD1. The CDR3 is made up of 13 amino acids. The trim removed 5 bases at V and 5 bases at J, leaving 5 bases unmatched. CDR1 and CDR2 from the germline V gene are MNHEY and SMNVEV (reference sequence). In nucleotides, the CDR3 is TGTGCCAGCAGTCCCCAACAGGGGTATGGCTACACCTTC. Its protein is CASSPQQGYGYTF.

This clonotype was counted a few times. The chain couples TRBV4-2 to TRBJ2-3; no clear D. This CDR3 region has 14 residues. The germline V and J ends were trimmed by 0 bases and 6 bases, with 10 bases remaining between them. The germline gives CDR1 LGHNA, CDR2 YNFKEQ. CDR3 sequence: CASSQDITPDTQYF. The CDR3 region has the DNA TGTGCCAGCAGCCAAGATATAACCCCGGATACGCAGTATTTT.

CDR3 bases: TGCAGTGCTAGCTGGGGGTACAAGCAGTACTTC. Its translation: CSASWGYKQYF. The chain joins TRBV20-1 to TRBJ2-1; D could derive from TRBD1 or TRBD2 (5 bases each). The J call may be faulty, since TRBJ2-7 better matches the DNA end. Germline V gene sequence: CDR1 DFQATT, CDR2 SNEGSKA (reference sequence). CDR3 length equals 11 residues.

The rearrangement joins TRBV2 to TRBJ1-1; 8 positions match TRBD1. The V and J ends lost 4 bases and 11 bases, in that order; junction bases with no gene match: 6. CDR1 and CDR2 (germline): SNHLY, FYNNEI. CDR3 length: 12 amino acids. The CDR3 nucleotides read TGTGCCAGCAGTGCCAGGGGGCGGGCGGCTTTCTTT. Its translation: CASSARGRAAFF.